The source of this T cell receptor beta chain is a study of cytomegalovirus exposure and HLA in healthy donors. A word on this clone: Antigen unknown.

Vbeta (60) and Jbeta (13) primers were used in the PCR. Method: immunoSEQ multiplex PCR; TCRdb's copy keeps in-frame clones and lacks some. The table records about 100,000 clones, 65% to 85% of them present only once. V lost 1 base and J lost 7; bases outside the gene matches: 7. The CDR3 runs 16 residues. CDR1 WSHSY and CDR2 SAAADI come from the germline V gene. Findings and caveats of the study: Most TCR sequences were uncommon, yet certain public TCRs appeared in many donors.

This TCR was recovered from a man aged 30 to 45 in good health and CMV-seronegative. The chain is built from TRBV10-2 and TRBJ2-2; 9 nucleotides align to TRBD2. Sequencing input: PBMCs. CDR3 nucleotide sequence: TGCGCCAGCAGTGAGTTGGCGGGAGGGCTGGTCGGGGAGCTGTTTTTT. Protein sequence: CASSELAGGLVGELFF.